Included here is one T cell receptor beta chain sequence, with context. Its matching antigen is unknown. A junction end diverges from the germline sequence, so it may reflect a read error. Both 60 Vbeta primers and 13 Jbeta primers went into the PCR. Libraries were prepared by immunoSEQ multiplex PCR; TCRdb keeps only in-frame clonotypes and omits some of them. Seen here are some 130,000 clones, 80% observed once, and the top ten hold around 4.8%. Germline assignment: CDR1 SEHNR and CDR2 FQNEAQ (reference sequence). The CDR3 consists of 14 residues. The data derive from a study of cytomegalovirus exposure and HLA in healthy donors. Background on the study: Approximately 85 million unique TCRs from HLA-typed donors were held in an early release of data. Study outcomes and limitations: According to the study, roughly 160 TCR beta chains were cytomegalovirus-associated.

The chain recombines TRBV7-9 with TRBJ2-5, with 12 bases fitting TRBD2. This TCR derives from a man under 40 in good health. Sample: PBMCs. CDR3 amino acids: CSSSFLAGGETQYF. Here the CDR3 DNA reads TGTTCCAGCAGCTTCCTAGCGGGAGGGGAGACCCAGTACTTC. The whole variable domain, filled in from reference TRBV7-9 and TRBJ2-5, reads DTGVSQNPRHKITKRGQNVTFRCDPISEHNRLYWYRQTLGQGPEFLTYFQNEAQLEKSRLLSDRFSAERPKGSFSTLEIQRTEQGDSAMYLCSSSFLAGGETQYFGPGTRLLVL.